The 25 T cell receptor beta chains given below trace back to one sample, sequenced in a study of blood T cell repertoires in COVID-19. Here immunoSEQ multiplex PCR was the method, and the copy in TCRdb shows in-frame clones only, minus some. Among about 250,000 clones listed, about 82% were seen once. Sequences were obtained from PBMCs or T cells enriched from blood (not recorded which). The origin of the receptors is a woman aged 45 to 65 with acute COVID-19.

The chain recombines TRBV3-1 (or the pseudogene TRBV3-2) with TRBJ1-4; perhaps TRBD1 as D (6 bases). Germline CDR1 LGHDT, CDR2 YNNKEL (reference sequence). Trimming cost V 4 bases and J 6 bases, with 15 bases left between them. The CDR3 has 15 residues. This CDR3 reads CASSRRQEIHEKLFF. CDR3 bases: TGTGCCAGCAGCCGCAGACAGGAAATTCATGAAAAACTGTTTTTT.

The CDR3 DNA reads as TGTGCCAGCAGCCAAGGACTAGCGGGGAACACCGGGGAGCTGTTTTTT. This codes for CASSQGLAGNTGELFF. This chain joins TRBV4-2 and TRBJ2-2, with TRBD2 matching over 10 bases. V shed 1 base and J 1 base; nucleotides not matched to a gene: 0. The CDR3 extends over 16 amino acids. Germline V CDR1 and CDR2: LGHNA, YNFKEQ.

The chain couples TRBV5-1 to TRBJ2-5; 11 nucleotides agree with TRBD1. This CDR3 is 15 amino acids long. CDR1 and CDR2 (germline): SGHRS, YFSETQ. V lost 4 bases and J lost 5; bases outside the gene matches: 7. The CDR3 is CASSGGTGGSETQYF. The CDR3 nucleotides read TGCGCCAGCAGCGGAGGGACAGGGGGAAGCGAGACCCAGTACTTC.

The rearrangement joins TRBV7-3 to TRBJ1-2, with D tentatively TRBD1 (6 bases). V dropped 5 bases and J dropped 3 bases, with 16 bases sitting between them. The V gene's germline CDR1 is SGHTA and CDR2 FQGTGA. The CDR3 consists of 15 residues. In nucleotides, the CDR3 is TGTGCCAGCAGCCCGACCGGGACACCGCACTATGGCTACACCTTC. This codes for CASSPTGTPHYGYTF.

The CDR3, as DNA: TGCGCCAGCAGCTTTGGAATGGGGGGTATCGACTATGGCTACACCTTC. Amino acids: CASSFGMGGIDYGYTF. J is TRBJ1-2 and V is TRBV5-1; D possibly corresponds to TRBD1 (5 bases). Germline V gene sequence: CDR1 SGHRS, CDR2 YFSETQ. The CDR3 is made up of 16 amino acids. V was trimmed by 2 bases and J by 3 bases, leaving 17 bases between them.

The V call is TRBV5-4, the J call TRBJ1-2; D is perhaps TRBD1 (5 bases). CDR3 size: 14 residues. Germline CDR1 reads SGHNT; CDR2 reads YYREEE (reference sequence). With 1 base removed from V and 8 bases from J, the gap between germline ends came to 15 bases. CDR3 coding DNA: TGTGCCAGCAGCTTGCCAGGGATGGGGTCGGGCTACACCTTC. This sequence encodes CASSLPGMGSGYTF.

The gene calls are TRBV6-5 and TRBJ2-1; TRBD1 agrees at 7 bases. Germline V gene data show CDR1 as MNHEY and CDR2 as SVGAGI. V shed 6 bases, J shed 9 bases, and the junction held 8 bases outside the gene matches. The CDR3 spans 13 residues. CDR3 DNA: TGTGCCAGCAGAAAACAGGGGCCTGGTGAGCAGTTCTTC. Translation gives CASRKQGPGEQFF.

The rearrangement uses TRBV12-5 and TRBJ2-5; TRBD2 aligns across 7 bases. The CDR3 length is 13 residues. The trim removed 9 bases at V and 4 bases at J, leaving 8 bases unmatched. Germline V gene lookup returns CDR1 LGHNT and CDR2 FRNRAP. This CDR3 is CASQTSNGETQYF. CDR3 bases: TGTGCTAGCCAGACTAGCAATGGAGAGACCCAGTACTTC.

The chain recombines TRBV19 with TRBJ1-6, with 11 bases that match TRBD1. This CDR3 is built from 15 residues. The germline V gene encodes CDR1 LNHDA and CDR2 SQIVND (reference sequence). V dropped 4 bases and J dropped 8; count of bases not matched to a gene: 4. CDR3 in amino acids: CASSTGTGGYSPLHF. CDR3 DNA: TGTGCCAGTAGTACCGGGACAGGGGGTTATTCACCCCTCCACTTT.

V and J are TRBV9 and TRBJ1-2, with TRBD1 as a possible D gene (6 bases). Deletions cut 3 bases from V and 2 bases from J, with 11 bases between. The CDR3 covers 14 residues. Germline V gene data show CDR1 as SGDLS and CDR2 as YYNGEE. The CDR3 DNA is TGTGCCAGCAGCGGAAACAGGGAAAACTATGGCTACACCTTC. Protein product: CASSGNRENYGYTF.

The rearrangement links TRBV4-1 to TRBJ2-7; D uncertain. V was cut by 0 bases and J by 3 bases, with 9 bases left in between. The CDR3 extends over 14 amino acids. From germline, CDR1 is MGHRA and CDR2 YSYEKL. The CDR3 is CASSQEALHYEQYF. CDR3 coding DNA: TGCGCCAGCAGCCAAGAGGCCCTCCACTACGAGCAGTACTTC.

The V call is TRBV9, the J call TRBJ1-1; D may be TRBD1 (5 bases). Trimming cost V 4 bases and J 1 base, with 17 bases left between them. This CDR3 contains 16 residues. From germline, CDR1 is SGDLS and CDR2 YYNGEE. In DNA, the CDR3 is TGTGCCAGCAGCTCTAATCGGCACAGGCCGAACACTGAAGCTTTCTTT. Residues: CASSSNRHRPNTEAFF.

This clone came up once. CDR3 loop: CASSHDRGVKPQHF. CDR3 bases: TGCGCCAGCAGCCATGACAGGGGTGTTAAGCCCCAGCATTTT. The rearrangement links TRBV4-1 to TRBJ1-5; 8 positions agree with TRBD1. The CDR3 runs 14 residues. The J segment lost 8 bases and the V segment lost 3 bases, leaving 6 bases of the junction unmatched. Per germline, CDR1 MGHRA and CDR2 YSYEKL.

CDR3 protein: CASSIGSSVSEAFF. For the CDR3, the DNA is TGTGCCAGTAGTATAGGGTCCAGTGTTTCTGAAGCTTTCTTT. The rearrangement joins TRBV19 to TRBJ1-1; D is uncertain. CDR3 size: 14 residues. Looked up from germline, CDR1 is LNHDA and CDR2 is SQIVND (reference sequence). Between the trimmed V and J ends, which lost 1 base and 6 bases, there was a span of 12 bases.

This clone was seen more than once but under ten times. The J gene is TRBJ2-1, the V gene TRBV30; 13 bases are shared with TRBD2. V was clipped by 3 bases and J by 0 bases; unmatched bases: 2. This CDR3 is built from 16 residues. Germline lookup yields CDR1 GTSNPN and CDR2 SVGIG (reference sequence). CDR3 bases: TGTGCCTGGAGAAGACTAGCGGGAGGCTCCTACAATGAGCAGTTCTTC. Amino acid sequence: CAWRRLAGGSYNEQFF. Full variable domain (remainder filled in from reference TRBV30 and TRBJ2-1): SQTIHQWPATLVQPVGSPLSLECTVEGTSNPNLYWYRQAAGRGLQLLFYSVGIGQISSEVPQNLSASRPQDRQFILSSKKLLLSDSGFYLCAWRRLAGGSYNEQFFGPGTRLTVL.

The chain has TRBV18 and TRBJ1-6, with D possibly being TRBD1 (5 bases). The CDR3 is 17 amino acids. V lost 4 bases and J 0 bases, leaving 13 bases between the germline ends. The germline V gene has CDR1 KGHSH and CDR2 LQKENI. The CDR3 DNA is TGTGCCAGCTCACTTTCGACAGTAAGCTCCTATAATTCACCCCTCCACTTT. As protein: CASSLSTVSSYNSPLHF.

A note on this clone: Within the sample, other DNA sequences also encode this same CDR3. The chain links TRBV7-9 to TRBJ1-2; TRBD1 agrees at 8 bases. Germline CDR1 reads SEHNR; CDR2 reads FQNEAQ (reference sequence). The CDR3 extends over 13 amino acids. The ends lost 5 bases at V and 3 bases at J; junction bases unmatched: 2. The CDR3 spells CASSLGQDYGYTF. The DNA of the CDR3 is TGTGCCAGCAGCCTGGGACAGGACTATGGCTACACCTTC.

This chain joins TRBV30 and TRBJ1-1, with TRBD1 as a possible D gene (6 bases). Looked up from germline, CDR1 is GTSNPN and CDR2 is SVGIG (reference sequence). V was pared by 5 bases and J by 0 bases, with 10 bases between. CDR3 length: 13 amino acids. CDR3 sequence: CAWQGRMNTEAFF. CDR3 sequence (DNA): TGTGCCTGGCAGGGGCGAATGAACACTGAAGCTTTCTTT.

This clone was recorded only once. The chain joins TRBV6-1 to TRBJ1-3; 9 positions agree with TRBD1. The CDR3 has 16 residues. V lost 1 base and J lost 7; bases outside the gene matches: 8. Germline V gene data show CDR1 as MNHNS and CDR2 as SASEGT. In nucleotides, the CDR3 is TGTGCCAGCAGTGAAGTCCGGTGGACAGGGGTCAACACCATATATTTT. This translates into CASSEVRWTGVNTIYF.

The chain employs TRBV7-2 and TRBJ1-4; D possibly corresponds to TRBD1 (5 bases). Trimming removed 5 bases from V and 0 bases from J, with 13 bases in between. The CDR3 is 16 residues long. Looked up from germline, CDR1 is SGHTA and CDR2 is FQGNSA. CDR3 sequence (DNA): TGTGCCAGCAGCCAGCCTACAGGCGCAACTAATGAAAAACTGTTTTTT. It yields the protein CASSQPTGATNEKLFF.

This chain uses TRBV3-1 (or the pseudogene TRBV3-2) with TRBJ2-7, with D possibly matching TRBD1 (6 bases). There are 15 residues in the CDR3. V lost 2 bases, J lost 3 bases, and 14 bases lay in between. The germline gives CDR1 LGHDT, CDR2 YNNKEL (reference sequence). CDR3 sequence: CASSQQQGPHYEQYF. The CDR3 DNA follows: TGTGCCAGCAGCCAACAACAGGGTCCACACTACGAGCAGTACTTC.

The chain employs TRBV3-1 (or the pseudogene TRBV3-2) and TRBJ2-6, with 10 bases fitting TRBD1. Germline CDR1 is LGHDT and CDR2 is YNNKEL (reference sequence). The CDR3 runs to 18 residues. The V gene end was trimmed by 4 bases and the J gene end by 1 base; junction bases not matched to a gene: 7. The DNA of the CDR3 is TGTGCCAGCAGCCCCCGGACAGGGGGACGTTCTGGGGCCAACGTCCTGACTTTC. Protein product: CASSPRTGGRSGANVLTF.

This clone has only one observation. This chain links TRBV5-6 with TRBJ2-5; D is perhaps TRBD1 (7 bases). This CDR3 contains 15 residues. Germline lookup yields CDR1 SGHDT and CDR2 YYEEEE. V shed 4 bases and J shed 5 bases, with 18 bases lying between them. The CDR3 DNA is TGTGCCAGCAGCCTGCAGGGGGTGGCGGGGGAGACCCAGTACTTC. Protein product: CASSLQGVAGETQYF.

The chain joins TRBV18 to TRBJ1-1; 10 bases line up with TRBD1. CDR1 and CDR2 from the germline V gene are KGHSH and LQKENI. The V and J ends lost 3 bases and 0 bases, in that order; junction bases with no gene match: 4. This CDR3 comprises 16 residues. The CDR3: CASSPWTGGMNTEAFF. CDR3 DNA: TGTGCCAGCTCACCCTGGACAGGGGGGATGAACACTGAAGCTTTCTTT.

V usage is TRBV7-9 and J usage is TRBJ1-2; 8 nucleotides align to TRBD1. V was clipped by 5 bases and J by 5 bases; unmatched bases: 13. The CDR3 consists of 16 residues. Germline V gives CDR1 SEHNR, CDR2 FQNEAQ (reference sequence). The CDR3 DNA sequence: TGTGCCAGCAGCGGTGGGACAGGAAAGGGCTTTTATGGCTACACCTTC. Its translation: CASSGGTGKGFYGYTF.